This TCR beta chain was recorded in a study of patients and donors after allogeneic stem cell transplantation. The CDR3 extends over 15 amino acids. Germline assignment: CDR1 LGHDT and CDR2 YNNKEL (reference sequence). V was clipped by 1 base and J by 0 bases, with 7 bases between them. TCRdb reprocessed the RT-PCR reads via MiXCR and lists one record per CDR3 protein. Of hundreds of thousands of distinct CDR3 sequences in the sample, 38% are singletons; the top ten hold about 9.9%. The TCR was taken from a human donor who was either an allogeneic HSCT recipient or a stem cell or donor lymphocyte infusion donor (not recorded which). It is not recorded whose cells these are; they may come from a transplant donor. The sequencing sample was made of blood, either unsorted or a sorted T cell fraction (not recorded which). The V gene is TRBV3-1, the J gene TRBJ2-1, with D unresolved. CDR3 nucleotide sequence: TGTGCCAGCAGCCAAGCGTCGGTCTCCTACAATGAGCAGTTCTTC. Encoded protein: CASSQASVSYNEQFF.